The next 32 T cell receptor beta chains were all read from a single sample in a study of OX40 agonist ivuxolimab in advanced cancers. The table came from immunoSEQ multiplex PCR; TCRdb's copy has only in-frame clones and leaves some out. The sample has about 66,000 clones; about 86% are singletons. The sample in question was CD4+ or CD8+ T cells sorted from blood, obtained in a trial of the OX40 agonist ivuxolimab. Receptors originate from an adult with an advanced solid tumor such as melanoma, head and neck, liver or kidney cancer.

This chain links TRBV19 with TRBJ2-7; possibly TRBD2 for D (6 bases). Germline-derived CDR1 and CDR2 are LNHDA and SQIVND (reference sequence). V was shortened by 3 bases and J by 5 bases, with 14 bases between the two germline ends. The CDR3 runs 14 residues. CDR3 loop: CASSIQGGLNEQYF. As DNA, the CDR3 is TGTGCCAGTAGTATTCAGGGAGGTCTAAACGAGCAGTACTTC. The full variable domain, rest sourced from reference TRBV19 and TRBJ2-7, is DGGITQSPKYLFRKEGQNVTLSCEQNLNHDAMYWYRQDPGQGLRLIYYSQIVNDFQKGDIAEGYSVSREKKESFPLTVTSAQKNPTAFYLCASSIQGGLNEQYFGPGTRLTVT.

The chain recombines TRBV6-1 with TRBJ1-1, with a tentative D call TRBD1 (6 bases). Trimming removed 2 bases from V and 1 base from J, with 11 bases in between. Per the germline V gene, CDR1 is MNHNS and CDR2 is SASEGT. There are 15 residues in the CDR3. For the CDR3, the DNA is TGTGCCAGCAGTGAACAGGGGACCCAGAACACTGAAGCTTTCTTT. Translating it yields CASSEQGTQNTEAFF.

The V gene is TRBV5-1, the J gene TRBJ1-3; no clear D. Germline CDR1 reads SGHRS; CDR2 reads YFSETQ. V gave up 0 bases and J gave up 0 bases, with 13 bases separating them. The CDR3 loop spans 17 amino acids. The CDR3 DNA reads TGCGCCAGCAGCTTGGTTGGGGTGGGCAGCTCTGGAAACACCATATATTTT. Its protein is CASSLVGVGSSGNTIYF.

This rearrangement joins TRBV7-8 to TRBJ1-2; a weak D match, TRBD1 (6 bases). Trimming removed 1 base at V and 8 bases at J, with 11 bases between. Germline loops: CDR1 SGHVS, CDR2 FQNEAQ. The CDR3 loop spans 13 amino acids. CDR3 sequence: CASSLGQASGYTF. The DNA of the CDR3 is TGTGCCAGCAGCTTAGGACAGGCCTCGGGCTACACCTTC.

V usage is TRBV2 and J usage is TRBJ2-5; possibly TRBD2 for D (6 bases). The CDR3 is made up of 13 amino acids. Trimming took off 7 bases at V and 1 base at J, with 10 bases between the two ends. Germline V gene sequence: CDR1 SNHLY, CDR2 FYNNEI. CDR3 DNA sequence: TGTGCCAGCACCCGGGGGATCCAAGAGACCCAGTACTTC. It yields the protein CASTRGIQETQYF.

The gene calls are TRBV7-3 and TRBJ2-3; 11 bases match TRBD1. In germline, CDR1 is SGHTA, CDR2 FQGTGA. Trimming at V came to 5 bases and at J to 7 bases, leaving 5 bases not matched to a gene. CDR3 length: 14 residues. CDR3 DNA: TGTGCCAGCAGCCCTGGGACAGGGGGGTATACGCAGTATTTT. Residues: CASSPGTGGYTQYF.

CDR3 region: CASSPRATEAFF. DNA of the CDR3: TGTGCCAGCTCGCCCCGGGCGACTGAAGCTTTCTTT. The rearrangement joins TRBV18 to TRBJ1-1; D remains unclear. Germline V gene sequence: CDR1 KGHSH, CDR2 LQKENI. The CDR3 sequence is 12 residues long. The ends were cut back, 6 bases at V and 5 bases at J, with 10 bases in the middle.

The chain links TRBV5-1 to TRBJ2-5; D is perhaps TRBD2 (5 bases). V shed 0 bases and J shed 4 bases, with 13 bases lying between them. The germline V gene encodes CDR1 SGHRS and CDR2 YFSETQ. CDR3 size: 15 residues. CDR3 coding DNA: TGCGCCAGCAGCTTGGGTAGCACGGGGAGAGAGACCCAGTACTTC. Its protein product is CASSLGSTGRETQYF. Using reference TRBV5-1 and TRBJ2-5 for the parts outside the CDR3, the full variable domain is KAGVTQTPRYLIKTRGQQVTLSCSPISGHRSVSWYQQTPGQGLQFLFEYFSETQRNKGNFPGRFSGRQFSNSRSEMNVSTLELGDSALYLCASSLGSTGRETQYFGPGTRLLVL.

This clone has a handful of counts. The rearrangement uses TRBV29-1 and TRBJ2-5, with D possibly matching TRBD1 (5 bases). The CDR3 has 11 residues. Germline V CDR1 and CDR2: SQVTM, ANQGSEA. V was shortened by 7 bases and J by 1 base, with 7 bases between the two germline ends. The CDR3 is CSAQGQETQYF. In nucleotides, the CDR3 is TGCAGCGCCCAGGGCCAAGAGACCCAGTACTTC.

CDR3 bases: TGCGCCAGCAGCCGGTCACAGGGCGAGACGTACTTC. It specifies CASSRSQGETYF. The rearrangement joins TRBV5-1 to TRBJ2-7; tentatively, D is TRBD1 (6 bases). V dropped 4 bases and J dropped 12 bases, with 17 bases sitting between them. Germline CDR1 SGHRS, CDR2 YFSETQ. CDR3 length: 12 residues.

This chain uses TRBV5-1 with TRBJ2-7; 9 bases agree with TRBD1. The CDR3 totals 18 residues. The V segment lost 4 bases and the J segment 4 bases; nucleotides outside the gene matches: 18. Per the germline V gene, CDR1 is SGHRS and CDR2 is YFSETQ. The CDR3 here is CASSPGHGQGQMSYEQYF. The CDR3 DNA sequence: TGCGCCAGCAGCCCGGGACACGGACAGGGGCAAATGAGTTACGAGCAGTACTTC.

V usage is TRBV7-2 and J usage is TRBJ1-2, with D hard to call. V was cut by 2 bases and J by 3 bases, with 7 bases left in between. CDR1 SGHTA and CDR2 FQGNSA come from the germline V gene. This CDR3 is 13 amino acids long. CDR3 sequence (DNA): TGTGCCAGCAGCTTATCTCGCGACTATGGCTACACCTTC. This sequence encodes CASSLSRDYGYTF.

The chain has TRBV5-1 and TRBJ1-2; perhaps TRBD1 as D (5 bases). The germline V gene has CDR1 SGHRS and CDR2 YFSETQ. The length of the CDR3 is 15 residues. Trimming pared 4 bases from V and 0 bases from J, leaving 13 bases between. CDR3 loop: CASSTRGSANYGYTF. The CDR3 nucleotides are TGCGCCAGCAGCACACGGGGCTCCGCTAACTATGGCTACACCTTC.

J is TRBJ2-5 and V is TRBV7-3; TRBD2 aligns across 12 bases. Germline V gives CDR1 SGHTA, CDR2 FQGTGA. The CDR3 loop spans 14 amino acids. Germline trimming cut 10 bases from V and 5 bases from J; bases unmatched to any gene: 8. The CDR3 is CATASSGGAETQYF. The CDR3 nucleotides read TGTGCCACCGCCTCTAGCGGGGGGGCTGAGACCCAGTACTTC.

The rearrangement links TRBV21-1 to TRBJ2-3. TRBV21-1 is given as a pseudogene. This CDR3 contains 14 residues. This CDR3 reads CASSIGTTADTQYF. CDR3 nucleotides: TGTGCCAGCAGCATAGGGACCACGGCGGATACGCAGTATTTT.

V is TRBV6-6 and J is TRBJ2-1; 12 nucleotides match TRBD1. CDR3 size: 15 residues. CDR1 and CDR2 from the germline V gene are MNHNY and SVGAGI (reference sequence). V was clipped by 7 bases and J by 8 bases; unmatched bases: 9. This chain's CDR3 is CASTDRDRGPDEQFF. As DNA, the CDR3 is TGTGCCAGCACCGACCGGGACAGGGGGCCAGATGAGCAGTTCTTC.

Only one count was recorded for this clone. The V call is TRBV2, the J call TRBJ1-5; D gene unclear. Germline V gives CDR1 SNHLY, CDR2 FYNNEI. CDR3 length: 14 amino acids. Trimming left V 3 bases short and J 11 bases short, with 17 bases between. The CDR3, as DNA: TGTGCCAGCAGTGATCAGGCGGGCCTCTTGACCCAGCATTTT. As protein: CASSDQAGLLTQHF.

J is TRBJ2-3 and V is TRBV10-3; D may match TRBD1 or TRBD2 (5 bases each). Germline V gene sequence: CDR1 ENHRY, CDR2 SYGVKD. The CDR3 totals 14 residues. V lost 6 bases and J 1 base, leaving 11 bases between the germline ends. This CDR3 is CAISPGAGTDTQYF. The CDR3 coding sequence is TGTGCCATCAGCCCCGGGGCCGGCACAGATACGCAGTATTTT.

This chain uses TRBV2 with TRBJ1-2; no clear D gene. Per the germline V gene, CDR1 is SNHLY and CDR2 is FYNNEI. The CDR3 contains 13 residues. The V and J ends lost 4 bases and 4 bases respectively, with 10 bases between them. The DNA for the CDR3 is TGTGCCAGCAGTGTTGGAGGAACCTATGGCTACACCTTC. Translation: CASSVGGTYGYTF.

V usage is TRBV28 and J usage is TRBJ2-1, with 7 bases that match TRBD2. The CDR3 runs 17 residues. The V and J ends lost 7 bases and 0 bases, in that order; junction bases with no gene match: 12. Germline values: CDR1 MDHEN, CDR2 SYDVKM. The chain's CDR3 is CASTSSGFPSSYNEQFF. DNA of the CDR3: TGTGCCAGCACCAGTAGCGGGTTCCCAAGCTCCTACAATGAGCAGTTCTTC.

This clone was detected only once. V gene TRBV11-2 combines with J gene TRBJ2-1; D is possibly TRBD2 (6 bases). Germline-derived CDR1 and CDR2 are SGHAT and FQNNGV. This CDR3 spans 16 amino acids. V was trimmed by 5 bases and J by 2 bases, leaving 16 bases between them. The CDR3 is CASSLLVGGTYNEQFF. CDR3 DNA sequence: TGTGCCAGCAGCCTCCTGGTGGGGGGTACCTACAATGAGCAGTTCTTC.

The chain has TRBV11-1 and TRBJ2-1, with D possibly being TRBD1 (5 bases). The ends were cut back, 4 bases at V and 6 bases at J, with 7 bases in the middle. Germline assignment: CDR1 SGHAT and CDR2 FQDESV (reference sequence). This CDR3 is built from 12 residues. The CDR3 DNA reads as TGTGCCAGCAGCTACCAGGGCAATGAGCAGTTCTTC. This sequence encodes CASSYQGNEQFF.

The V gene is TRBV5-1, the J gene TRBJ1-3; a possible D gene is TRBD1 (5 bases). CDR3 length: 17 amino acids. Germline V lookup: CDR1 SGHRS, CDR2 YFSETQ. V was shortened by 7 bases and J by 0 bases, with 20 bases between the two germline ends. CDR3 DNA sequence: TGCGCCAGCTCTCAGCAGTCCAGGAGGGGCTCTGGAAACACCATATATTTT. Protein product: CASSQQSRRGSGNTIYF.

This CDR3 reads CATRAGLGNRGEKLFF. The CDR3 DNA sequence: TGTGCCACCCGCGCTGGTCTGGGTAACAGAGGGGAAAAACTGTTTTTT. The V and J genes are TRBV7-9 and TRBJ1-4, with no clear D. The CDR3 contains 16 residues. Trimming shortened V by 10 bases and J by 8 bases, and 26 bases separated the two germline ends. Germline CDR1 is SEHNR and CDR2 is FQNEAQ (reference sequence).

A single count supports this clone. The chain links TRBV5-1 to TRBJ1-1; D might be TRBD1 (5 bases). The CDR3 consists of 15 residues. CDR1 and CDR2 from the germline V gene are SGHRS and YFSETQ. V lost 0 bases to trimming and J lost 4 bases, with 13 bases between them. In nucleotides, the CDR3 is TGCGCCAGCAGCTTGGCCACTCAGGGTGGCACTGAAGCTTTCTTT. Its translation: CASSLATQGGTEAFF.

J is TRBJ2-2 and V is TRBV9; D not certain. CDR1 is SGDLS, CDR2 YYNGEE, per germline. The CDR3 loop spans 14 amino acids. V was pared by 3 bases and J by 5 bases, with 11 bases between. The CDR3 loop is CASSAKDGTGELFF. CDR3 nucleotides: TGTGCCAGCAGCGCCAAGGACGGTACCGGGGAGCTGTTTTTT.

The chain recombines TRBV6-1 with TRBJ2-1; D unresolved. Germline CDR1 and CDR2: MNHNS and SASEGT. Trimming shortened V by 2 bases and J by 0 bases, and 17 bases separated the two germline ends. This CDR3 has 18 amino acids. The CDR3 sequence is CASSEPWVVRSSYNEQFF. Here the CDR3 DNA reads TGTGCCAGCAGTGAACCCTGGGTAGTCCGGAGCTCCTACAATGAGCAGTTCTTC.

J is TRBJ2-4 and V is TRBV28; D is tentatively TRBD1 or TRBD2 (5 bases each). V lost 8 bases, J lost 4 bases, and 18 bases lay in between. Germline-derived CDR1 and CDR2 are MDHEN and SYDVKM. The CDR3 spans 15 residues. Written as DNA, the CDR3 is TGTGCCAGCTCTGGCCTGGGACGGGGAAAAAACATTCAGTACTTC. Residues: CASSGLGRGKNIQYF.

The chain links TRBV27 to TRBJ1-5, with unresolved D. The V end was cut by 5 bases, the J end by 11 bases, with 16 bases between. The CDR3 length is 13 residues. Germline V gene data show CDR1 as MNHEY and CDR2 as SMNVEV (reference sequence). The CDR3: CASSEAPHGAQHF. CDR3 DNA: TGTGCCAGCAGTGAAGCCCCCCATGGAGCCCAGCATTTT.

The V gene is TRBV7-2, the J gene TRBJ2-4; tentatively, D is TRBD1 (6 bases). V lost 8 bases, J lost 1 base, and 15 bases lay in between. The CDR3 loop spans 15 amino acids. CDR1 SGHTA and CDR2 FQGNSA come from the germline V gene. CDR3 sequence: CASGIQGLAKNIQYF. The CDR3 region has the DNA TGTGCCAGCGGAATTCAGGGGTTGGCCAAAAACATTCAGTACTTC.

The CDR3 loop reads CASSFAWGNTEAFF. The DNA of the CDR3 is TGTGCCAGCAGTTTCGCCTGGGGAAACACTGAAGCTTTCTTT. This chain uses TRBV6-5 with TRBJ1-1; D gene ambiguous. Germline V gives CDR1 MNHEY, CDR2 SVGAGI. Trimming took 4 bases from V and 2 from J, leaving 11 bases between them. The CDR3 extends over 14 amino acids.

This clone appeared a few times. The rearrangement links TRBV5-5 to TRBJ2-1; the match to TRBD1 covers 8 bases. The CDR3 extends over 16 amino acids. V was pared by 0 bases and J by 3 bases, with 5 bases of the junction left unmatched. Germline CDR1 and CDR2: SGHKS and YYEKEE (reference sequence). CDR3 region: CASSLAGGQVYNEQFF. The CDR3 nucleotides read TGTGCCAGCAGCTTGGCTGGGGGACAGGTCTACAATGAGCAGTTCTTC.